This T cell receptor beta chain was sequenced during a study of T cells after yellow fever vaccination. Whole-study context: Where fractions had low cell numbers, libraries were prepared from them with the SMART-Seq v4 Ultra Low Input RNA kit.

This clonotype was seen more than once but under ten times. The antigen is undetermined. 5'RACE template switching generated TCR cDNA, adding a universal primer site and UMIs. TCRdb recomputed calls from the 5' RACE reads with MiXCR, one row per CDR3 protein. The data show some 500,000 distinct CDR3 sequences, around an eighth seen once. Study observations and caveats: Few clonotypes appeared in both CD4 and CD8 compartments. Among primary-vaccination clones, most reappeared after the booster, at 95% to 96% for CD4 and more than 85% for CD8.

With 5 bases clipped from V and 3 bases from J, the junction kept 7 bases outside the gene matches. The CDR3 consists of 14 residues. CDR1 is SGHTA and CDR2 is FQGNSA in the germline V gene. Sequences were derived from PBMCs, sampled on the day of the yellow fever booster vaccination. The chain employs TRBV7-2 and TRBJ2-7, with 7 bases identical to TRBD2. This clonotype was obtained from a man younger than 45 who received the YFV17D yellow fever vaccine. The DNA for the CDR3 is TGTGCCAGCAGCCGAGCGGGGAGGTACTACGAGCAGTACTTC. Amino acids: CASSRAGRYYEQYF.